The present entry profiles one T cell receptor (beta chain) with its context. The CDR3 spans 15 residues. Per the germline V gene, CDR1 is SGHVS and CDR2 is FNYEAQ. Unmatched junction bases numbered 8, after V lost 5 bases and J lost 4 bases. TCRdb reanalysed the RT-PCR reads using MiXCR and keeps one entry per CDR3 protein. This sample has hundreds of thousands of distinct CDR3 sequences, with approximately 10% found just once. These data originate in a study of response to subunit inactivated influenza vaccine. The data were also submitted as part of a second study, on T cells expressing NK-cell markers. This second report adds: UMI-tagged 5'RACE template switching yielded the TCR beta cDNA. Each TCR beta repertoire originated in sorted T cells that were CD3+CD56+NKG2C+, CD3+CD56+NKG2C- or CD3+CD56-NKG2C+. Eight donors were sequenced, of whom seven were HCMV-seropositive, while the remaining one was HCMV-seronegative.

This TCR derives from a man aged 45-60 years who received an inactivated influenza vaccine. The chain employs TRBV7-6 and TRBJ2-1; 7 bases line up with TRBD1. Sequencing used PBMCs from blood, obtained on the day of vaccination. CDR3 region: CASSPLPGQYNEQFF. The CDR3 nucleotides read TGTGCCAGCAGCCCCCTACCGGGACAGTACAATGAGCAGTTCTTC.